This TCR beta chain derives from a study of CD8 T cells in ankylosing spondylitis. This clonotype was seen at least ten times. CDR1 and CDR2 from the germline V gene are SGHVS and FQNEAQ. The CDR3 is 15 residues long. Trimming took off 2 bases at V and 2 bases at J, with 10 bases between the two ends. MiXCR was run by TCRdb on the 5' RACE reads, yielding one entry per CDR3 protein. The sample holds about 130,000 distinct CDR3 sequences, approximately 9.9% seen once. The TCR was taken from a male donor with ankylosing spondylitis or in good health (not recorded which). The sequencing input was blood, either unsorted or a sorted T cell fraction (not recorded which). The J gene is TRBJ2-1, the V gene TRBV7-8; D tentatively fits TRBD1 or TRBD2 (5 bases each). The CDR3 sequence is CASSLTGRAYNEQFF. Here the CDR3 DNA reads TGTGCCAGCAGCTTAACGGGGCGAGCCTACAATGAGCAGTTCTTC.